This TCR beta chain was sequenced during a study of blood T cell repertoires in COVID-19. Study-wide background: The origin of the acute and convalescent COVID-19 samples was the United States, Italy and Spain. Sources were T cells, B-cell-depleted T cells, or PBMCs; the material itself was cDNA or gDNA.

As originally analysed: Reference gene primer amplification yielded estimated nucleated cell counts. TCRdb keeps only in-frame clones here, not all; method: immunoSEQ multiplex PCR. That table is the source of V, J and clone size, and D and trimming were worked out from the DNA. The sample yields fewer than 130,000 clones, 80% to 90% seen once. This CDR3 comprises 13 residues. Per germline, CDR1 SGHAT and CDR2 FQNNGV. Losses at the gene ends were 1 base for V and 10 bases for J; bases not matched to a gene: 5. The sequenced material came from peripheral blood. The chain uses TRBV11-2 and TRBJ1-1, with TRBD1 matching 8 bases. This TCR derives from a woman older than 75 with acute or convalescent COVID-19. This chain's CDR3 is CASSLGTGYGAFF. Here the CDR3 DNA reads TGTGCCAGCAGCTTAGGGACAGGGTACGGAGCTTTCTTT. Supplemented by reference TRBV11-2 and TRBJ1-1, the full variable domain reads EAGVAQSPRYKIIEKRQSVAFWCNPISGHATLYWYQQILGQGPKLLIQFQNNGVVDDSQLPKDRFSAERLKGVDSTLKIQPAKLEDSAVYLCASSLGTGYGAFFGQGTRLTVV.